The rows below give T cell receptor beta chains drawn from one sample of a study of T cell responses to AZD1222 COVID-19 vaccine. TCRdb's table, derived via immunoSEQ multiplex PCR, lists solely in-frame clones and lacks some. The sample lists fewer than 150,000 clones; around 89% were seen once. The starting material was peripheral blood, obtained 28 days after the second AZD1222 dose. These receptors originate from an adult who received the AZD1222 COVID-19 vaccine. The CDR3 runs from the conserved cysteine through the conserved F or W. D genes are given only for firm matches. Not every row has a clone size; where given, it reads once, few, many or a size class.

V gene	J gene	D gene	clone size	CDR3 protein	CDR3 DNA
TRBV5-1	TRBJ2-7	TRBD1	-	CASSSGQGIHEQYF	TGCGCCAGCAGCTCGGGACAGGGTATCCACGAGCAGTACTTC
TRBV30	TRBJ2-3	TRBD1	-	CAWSVGTADTQYF	TGTGCCTGGAGTGTAGGGACAGCAGATACGCAGTATTTT
TRBV21-1	TRBJ1-1	-	-	CASSKVDAGQRNTEAFF	TGTGCCAGCAGCAAAGTAGACGCTGGACAACGGAACACTGAAGCTTTCTTT
TRBV28	TRBJ2-3	-	-	CASSLNTDTQYF	TGTGCCAGCAGTTTGAACACAGATACGCAGTATTTT
TRBV2	TRBJ1-1	-	-	CASEPFIGPGNTEAFF	TGTGCCAGCGAACCCTTCATAGGTCCGGGGAACACTGAAGCTTTCTTT
TRBV6-5	TRBJ1-3	-	-	CASSYGTQNTIYF	TGTGCCAGCAGTTACGGGACGCAGAACACCATATATTTT
TRBV7-2	TRBJ2-7	TRBD1	-	CASSLGTGGTYEQYF	TGTGCCAGCAGCTTAGGGACAGGGGGCACCTACGAGCAGTACTTC
TRBV28	TRBJ2-5	-	-	CASRANGAGETQYF	TGTGCCAGCAGAGCCAACGGGGCCGGAGAGACCCAGTACTTC
TRBV30	TRBJ2-5	TRBD1	-	CAWSGGTWDSKQETQYF	TGTGCCTGGAGTGGGGGGACCTGGGACAGCAAGCAAGAGACCCAGTACTTC
TRBV5-8	TRBJ2-7	-	-	CASSLAREQYF	TGTGCCAGCAGCTTGGCAAGGGAGCAGTACTTC
TRBV7-2	TRBJ2-3	-	-	CASSLPGFGTDTQYF	TGTGCCAGCAGCTTACCGGGGTTTGGGACAGATACGCAGTATTTT
TRBV6-5	TRBJ2-7	TRBD2	-	CASSYRGVDEQYF	TGTGCCAGCAGTTACCGGGGGGTCGACGAGCAGTACTTC
TRBV19	TRBJ1-6	TRBD1	-	CASRGQGSGVNSPLHF	TGTGCCAGTAGGGGACAGGGGAGTGGTGTTAATTCACCCCTCCACTTT
TRBV11-3	TRBJ2-7	TRBD2	-	CASSSRGGYYEQYF	TGTGCCAGCAGCTCCCGCGGGGGTTACTACGAGCAGTACTTC
TRBV9	TRBJ2-5	TRBD2	-	CASSVDPLAGAMRYF	TGTGCCAGCAGCGTAGACCCCCTAGCGGGGGCCATGAGGTACTTC
TRBV6-5	TRBJ1-5	TRBD1	-	CASSYSQGGQPQHF	TGTGCCAGCAGTTACTCGCAGGGGGGTCAGCCCCAGCATTTT
TRBV27	TRBJ1-1	-	-	CASARYGNTEAFF	TGTGCCAGCGCCCGCTATGGAAACACTGAAGCTTTCTTT
TRBV2	TRBJ1-1	-	-	CASSEQPTGTEAFF	TGTGCCAGCAGTGAACAACCTACGGGCACTGAAGCTTTCTTT
TRBV23-1	TRBJ1-1	-	-	CASSQSVVGTEAFF	TGCGCCAGCAGTCAATCGGTAGTGGGCACTGAAGCTTTCTTT
TRBV13	TRBJ1-2	TRBD1	-	CASSGDRGSGGYTF	TGTGCCAGCAGTGGGGACAGAGGTTCAGGTGGCTACACCTTC
TRBV7-6	TRBJ2-6	TRBD2	-	CAGSQGLAGSGANVLTF	TGTGCCGGCAGCCAGGGACTAGCGGGATCAGGGGCCAACGTCCTGACTTTC
TRBV5-6	TRBJ2-3	TRBD1	-	CASSLGTGGSTDTQYF	TGTGCCAGCAGCTTGGGGACAGGGGGAAGCACAGATACGCAGTATTTT
TRBV5-4	TRBJ2-7	TRBD2	-	CASSLRLAGRYEQYF	TGTGCCAGCAGCTTGAGATTAGCGGGAAGGTACGAGCAGTACTTC
TRBV7-3	TRBJ2-1	-	-	CASSLRPLEGHTYNEQFF	TGTGCCAGCAGCTTAAGGCCTCTGGAGGGACACACCTACAATGAGCAGTTCTTC
TRBV7-9	TRBJ1-5	-	-	CASSSDVSNQPQHF	TGTGCCAGCAGCTCCGACGTTAGCAATCAGCCCCAGCATTTT
TRBV7-8	TRBJ1-2	TRBD1	-	CASSLVAVAGGLSGYTF	TGTGCCAGCAGCTTAGTTGCCGTGGCAGGGGGGTTAAGTGGCTACACCTTC
TRBV14	TRBJ1-6	-	-	CASSQGRLNSPLHF	TGTGCCAGCAGCCAAGGACGTCTAAATTCACCCCTCCACTTT
TRBV4-2	TRBJ2-7	-	-	CASSQVRAGPSSYEQYF	TGTGCCAGCAGCCAAGTGCGTGCGGGACCGAGCTCCTACGAGCAGTACTTC
TRBV25-1	TRBJ1-2	TRBD1	-	CASSEWDSRGGYTF	TGTGCCAGCAGTGAATGGGACAGCCGAGGGGGCTACACCTTC
TRBV6-1	TRBJ2-7	TRBD1	-	CASSDDRDSYEQYF	TGTGCCAGCAGTGATGACAGGGACTCCTACGAGCAGTACTTC
TRBV7-2	TRBJ2-7	-	-	CASSLVRGPESAYEQYF	TGTGCCAGCAGCTTAGTTCGGGGGCCCGAGTCGGCCTACGAGCAGTACTTC
TRBV3-1/TRBV3-2	TRBJ2-7	-	-	CASSQGAGLVYEQYF	TGTGCCAGCAGCCAAGGGGCAGGGTTGGTCTACGAGCAGTACTTC
TRBV18	TRBJ2-7	TRBD2	-	CASSPQTSVPYEQYF	TGTGCCAGCTCACCCCAAACTAGCGTCCCATACGAGCAGTACTTC
TRBV11-3	TRBJ2-2	TRBD2	-	CASSIGLADTGELFF	TGTGCCAGCAGCATTGGACTAGCGGACACCGGGGAGCTGTTTTTT
TRBV3-1/TRBV3-2	TRBJ2-2	TRBD1	-	CASSTRDRGTGELFF	TGTGCCAGCAGCACCAGAGACAGGGGGACCGGGGAGCTGTTTTTT
TRBV19	TRBJ1-6	-	-	CASSIGSNSPLHF	TGTGCCAGTAGTATAGGGAGCAATTCACCCCTCCACTTT
TRBV29-1	TRBJ1-1	-	-	CSVVRGLNTEAFF	TGCAGCGTTGTAAGGGGACTGAACACTGAAGCTTTCTTT
TRBV5-1	TRBJ1-4	TRBD1	-	CASSGTGGQEEKLFF	TGCGCCAGCAGCGGAACAGGGGGCCAAGAAGAAAAACTGTTTTTT
TRBV4-1	TRBJ1-5	-	-	CASNPGVYSNQPQHF	TGCGCCAGCAATCCGGGGGTTTATAGCAATCAGCCCCAGCATTTT
TRBV9	TRBJ1-3	-	-	CASSAGSGNTIYF	TGTGCCAGCAGCGCCGGGTCAGGAAACACCATATATTTT
TRBV6-5	TRBJ1-6	-	-	CASSYGTYPANSPLHF	TGTGCCAGCAGTTATGGGACTTATCCGGCTAATTCACCCCTCCACTTT
TRBV14	TRBJ2-3	-	-	CASSPTGTTVNTQYF	TGTGCCAGCAGCCCAACAGGCACCACAGTGAATACGCAGTATTTT
TRBV11-2	TRBJ2-1	TRBD2	-	CASSSLAGDSYNEQFF	TGTGCCAGCAGCTCACTAGCGGGAGACTCCTACAATGAGCAGTTCTTC
TRBV7-2	TRBJ2-2	-	-	CASSFRGVTGELFF	TGTGCCAGCAGCTTTAGGGGGGTGACCGGGGAGCTGTTTTTT
TRBV21-1	TRBJ2-7	-	-	CATNQRMDFYPYEQYF	TGTGCCACCAACCAAAGAATGGACTTCTACCCCTACGAGCAGTACTTC
TRBV19	TRBJ2-4	-	-	CASSMGGQAKNIQYF	TGTGCCAGTAGTATGGGGGGGCAAGCCAAAAACATTCAGTACTTC
TRBV7-3	TRBJ1-2	TRBD1	once	CASSPTPGQSYGYTF	TGTGCCAGCAGCCCAACGCCGGGACAGTCCTATGGCTACACCTTC
TRBV30	TRBJ2-7	-	few	CACGTFLSYEQYF	TGTGCCTGTGGGACGTTTCTCTCCTACGAGCAGTACTTC
TRBV11-2	TRBJ2-3	-	-	CASSSPGRTDTQYF	TGTGCCAGCAGCTCACCGGGACGCACAGATACGCAGTATTTT
TRBV6-5	TRBJ2-1	TRBD2	-	CASVLLAGYNEQFF	TGTGCCAGCGTGCTTCTAGCGGGGTACAATGAGCAGTTCTTC
TRBV11-2	TRBJ1-5	TRBD1	-	CASRASTGSNQPQHF	TGTGCCAGCAGAGCCTCGACAGGGAGTAATCAGCCCCAGCATTTT
TRBV9	TRBJ2-3	TRBD1	-	CASSVGGGTSGDTQYF	TGTGCCAGCAGCGTAGGAGGGGGCACGAGTGGAGATACGCAGTATTTT